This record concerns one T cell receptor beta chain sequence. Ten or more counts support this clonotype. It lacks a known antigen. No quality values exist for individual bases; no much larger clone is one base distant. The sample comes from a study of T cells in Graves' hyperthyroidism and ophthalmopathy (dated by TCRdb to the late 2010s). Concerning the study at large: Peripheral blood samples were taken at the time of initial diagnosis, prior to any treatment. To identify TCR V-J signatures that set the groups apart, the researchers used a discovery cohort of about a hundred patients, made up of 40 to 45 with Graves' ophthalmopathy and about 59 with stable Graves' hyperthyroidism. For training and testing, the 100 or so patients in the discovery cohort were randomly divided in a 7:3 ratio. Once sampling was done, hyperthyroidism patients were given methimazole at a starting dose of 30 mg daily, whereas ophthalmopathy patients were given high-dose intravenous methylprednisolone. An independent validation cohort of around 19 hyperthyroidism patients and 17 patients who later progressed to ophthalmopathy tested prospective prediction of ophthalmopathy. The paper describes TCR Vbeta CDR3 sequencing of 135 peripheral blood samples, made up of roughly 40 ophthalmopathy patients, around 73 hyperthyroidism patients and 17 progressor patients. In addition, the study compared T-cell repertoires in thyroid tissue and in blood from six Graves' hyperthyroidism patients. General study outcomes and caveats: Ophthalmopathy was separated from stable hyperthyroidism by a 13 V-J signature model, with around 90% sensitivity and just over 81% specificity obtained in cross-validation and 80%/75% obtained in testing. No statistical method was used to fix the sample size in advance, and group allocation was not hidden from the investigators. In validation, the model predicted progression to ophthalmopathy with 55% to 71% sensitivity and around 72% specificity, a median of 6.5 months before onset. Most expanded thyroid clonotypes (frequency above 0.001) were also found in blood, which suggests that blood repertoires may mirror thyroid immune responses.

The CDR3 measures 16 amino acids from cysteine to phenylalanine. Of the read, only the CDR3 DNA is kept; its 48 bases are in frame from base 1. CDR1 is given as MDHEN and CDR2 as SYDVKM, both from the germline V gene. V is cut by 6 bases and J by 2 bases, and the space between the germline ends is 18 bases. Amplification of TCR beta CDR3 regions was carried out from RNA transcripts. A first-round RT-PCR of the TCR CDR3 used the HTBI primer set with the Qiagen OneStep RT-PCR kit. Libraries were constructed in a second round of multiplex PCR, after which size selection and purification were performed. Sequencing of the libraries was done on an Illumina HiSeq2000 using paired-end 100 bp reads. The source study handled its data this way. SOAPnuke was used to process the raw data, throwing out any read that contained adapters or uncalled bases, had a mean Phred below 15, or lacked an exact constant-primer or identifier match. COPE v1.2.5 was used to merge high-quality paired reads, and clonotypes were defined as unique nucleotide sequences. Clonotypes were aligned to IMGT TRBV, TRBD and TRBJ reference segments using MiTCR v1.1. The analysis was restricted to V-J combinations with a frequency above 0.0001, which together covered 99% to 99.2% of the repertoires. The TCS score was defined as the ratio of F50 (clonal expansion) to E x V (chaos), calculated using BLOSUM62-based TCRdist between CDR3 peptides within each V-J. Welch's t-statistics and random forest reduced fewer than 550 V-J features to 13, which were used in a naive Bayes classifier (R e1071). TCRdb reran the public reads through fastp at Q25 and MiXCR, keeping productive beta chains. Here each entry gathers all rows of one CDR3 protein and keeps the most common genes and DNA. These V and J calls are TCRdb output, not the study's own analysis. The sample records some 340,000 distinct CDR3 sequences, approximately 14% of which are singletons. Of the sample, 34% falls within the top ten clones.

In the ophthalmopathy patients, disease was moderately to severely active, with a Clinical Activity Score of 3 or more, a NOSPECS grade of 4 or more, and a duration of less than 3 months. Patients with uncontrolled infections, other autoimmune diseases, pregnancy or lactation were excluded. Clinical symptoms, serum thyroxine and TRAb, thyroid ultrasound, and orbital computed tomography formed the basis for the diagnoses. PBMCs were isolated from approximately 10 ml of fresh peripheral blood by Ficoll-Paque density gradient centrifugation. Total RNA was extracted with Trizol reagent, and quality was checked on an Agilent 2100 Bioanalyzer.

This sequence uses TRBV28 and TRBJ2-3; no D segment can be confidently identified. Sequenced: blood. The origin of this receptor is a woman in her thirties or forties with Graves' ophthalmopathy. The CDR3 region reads CASSSLSGFLTDTQYF. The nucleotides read TGTGCCAGCAGCTCACTCTCAGGCTTCCTCACAGATACGCAGTATTTT.